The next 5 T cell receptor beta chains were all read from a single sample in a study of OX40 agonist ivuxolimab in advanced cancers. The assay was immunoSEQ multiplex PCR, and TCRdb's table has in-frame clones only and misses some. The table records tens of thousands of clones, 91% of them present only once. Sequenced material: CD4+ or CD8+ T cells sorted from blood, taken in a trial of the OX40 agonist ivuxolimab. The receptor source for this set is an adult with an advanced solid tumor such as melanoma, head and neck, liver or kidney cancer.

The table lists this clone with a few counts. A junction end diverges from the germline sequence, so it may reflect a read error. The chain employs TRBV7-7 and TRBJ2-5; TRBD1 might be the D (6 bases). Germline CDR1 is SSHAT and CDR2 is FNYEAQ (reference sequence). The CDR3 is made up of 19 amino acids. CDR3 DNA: TGTGCTAGCAGCTTAGGGGGTTTTGGCAGGGTAAGCCAAAGAGAGACCCAGTACTTC. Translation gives CASSLGGFGRVSQRETQYF.

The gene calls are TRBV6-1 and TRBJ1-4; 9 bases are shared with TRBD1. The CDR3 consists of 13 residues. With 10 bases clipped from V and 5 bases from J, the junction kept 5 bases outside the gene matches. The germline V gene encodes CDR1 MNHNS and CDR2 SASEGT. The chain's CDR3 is CAITGGSNEKLFF. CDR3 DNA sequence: TGTGCCATCACAGGGGGCTCGAATGAAAAACTGTTTTTT.

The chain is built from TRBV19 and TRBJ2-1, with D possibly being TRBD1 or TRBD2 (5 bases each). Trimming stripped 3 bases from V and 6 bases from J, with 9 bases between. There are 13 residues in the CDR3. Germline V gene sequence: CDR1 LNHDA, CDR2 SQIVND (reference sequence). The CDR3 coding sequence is TGTGCCAGTAGTATCCCTGGGGGCAATGAGCAGTTCTTC. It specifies CASSIPGGNEQFF. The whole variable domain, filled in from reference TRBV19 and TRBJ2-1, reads DGGITQSPKYLFRKEGQNVTLSCEQNLNHDAMYWYRQDPGQGLRLIYYSQIVNDFQKGDIAEGYSVSREKKESFPLTVTSAQKNPTAFYLCASSIPGGNEQFFGPGTRLTVL.

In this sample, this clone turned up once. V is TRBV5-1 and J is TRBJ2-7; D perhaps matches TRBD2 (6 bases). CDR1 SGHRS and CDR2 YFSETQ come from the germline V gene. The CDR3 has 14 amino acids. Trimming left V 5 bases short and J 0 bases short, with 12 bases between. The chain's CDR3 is CASRNRTTSYEQYF. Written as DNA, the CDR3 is TGCGCCAGCAGGAACAGGACTACCTCCTACGAGCAGTACTTC.

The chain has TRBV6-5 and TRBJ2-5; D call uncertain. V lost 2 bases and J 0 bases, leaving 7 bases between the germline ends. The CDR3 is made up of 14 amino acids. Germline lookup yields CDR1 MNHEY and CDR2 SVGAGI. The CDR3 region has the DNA TGTGCCAGCAGTTACGGGCGGAACCAAGAGACCCAGTACTTC. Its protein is CASSYGRNQETQYF.